This section outlines one T cell receptor beta chain sequence together with its context. The data are from a study of blood T cell repertoires in COVID-19. At the level of the study: Sites in the United States, Italy and Spain provided acute and convalescent COVID-19 samples. The analysed material was cDNA or gDNA that came from T cells, B-cell-depleted T cells, or PBMCs.

The repertoire was sequenced with immunoSEQ multiplex PCR; TCRdb's copy has only in-frame clones and lacks some. The table shows about 46,000 clones, with over 70% occurring only once. The sequencing input was peripheral blood. This receptor was identified in a human donor in a cohort sampled during active COVID-19.

The CDR3 loop is CASSGRGYNEQFF. CDR3 coding DNA: TGCGCCAGCAGCGGACGGGGGTACAATGAGCAGTTCTTC. The V and J genes are TRBV5-1 and TRBJ2-1; D possibly corresponds to TRBD2 (6 bases). Germline CDR1 reads SGHRS; CDR2 reads YFSETQ. The length of the CDR3 is 13 residues. Trimming removed 4 bases at V and 4 bases at J, with 9 bases between. Drawing the rest from reference TRBV5-1 and TRBJ2-1, the complete variable domain is KAGVTQTPRYLIKTRGQQVTLSCSPISGHRSVSWYQQTPGQGLQFLFEYFSETQRNKGNFPGRFSGRQFSNSRSEMNVSTLELGDSALYLCASSGRGYNEQFFGPGTRLTVL.